This TCR beta chain was recorded in a study of T cell changes during pregnancy in multiple sclerosis (dated by TCRdb to the late 2010s). General notes on the study: In women with multiple sclerosis, the researchers looked at how the T cell repertoire shifted as pregnancy progressed.

The library was produced with the immunoSEQ multiplex PCR assay. Drawn from immuneACCESS, this table holds only the in-frame rearrangements with V and J called that TCRdb kept. Clones are partly lost; checked studies trace under half to an unresolved V gene and leave the rest unexplained. The sample data list 25,000 or so clones, and less than 90% of these were observed just once. The ten top clones hold under 1.4% of the sample. In the germline V gene, CDR1 corresponds to SGHDN and CDR2 to FVKESK. V is shortened by 1 base, J by 7 bases, and the region joining them spans 10 bases. CDR3 length: 14 amino acids, cysteine to phenylalanine. Solely the CDR3 DNA is kept, with 42 bases framed from the first base. As to this clone: The antigen this receptor binds is unknown. No quality values exist for individual bases; no much larger clone is one base distant.

The receptor's source is a female donor in good health, enrolled as a control in a pregnancy study. This chain joins TRBV14 to TRBJ1-4; confidence is insufficient to name the D gene. Source: CD4+ T cells from peripheral blood mononuclear cells, taken in the first trimester of pregnancy. This receptor carries the CDR3 CASSQVRSGEKLFF. In nucleotides, the sequence is TGTGCCAGCAGCCAAGTTAGATCCGGTGAAAAACTGTTTTTT.